This TCR beta chain was identified during a study of sequential checkpoint blockade in melanoma. The overall study: Arm A got nivolumab then ipilimumab; arm B the reverse, 1:1. Maintenance nivolumab came after either treatment sequence.

This CDR3 comprises 12 residues. V lost 5 bases and J 3 bases, leaving 7 bases between the germline ends. Germline assignment: CDR1 PRHDT and CDR2 FYEKMQ (reference sequence). Treatment described: randomized to nivolumab then ipilimumab (arm A) or the reverse (arm B). Patients had received no earlier DNA-damaging chemotherapy. Live CD3+CD8+ CD19− CD56− cells were sorted from PBMCs. Clones were read by immunoSEQ multiplex PCR, and TCRdb kept only the in-frame ones, dropping some. The sample consists of 20,000 to 25,000 clones, 65% to 75% of them appearing once. The receptor comes from a human donor with melanoma. The chain carries TRBV13 and TRBJ1-2; D gene unclear. The sample was CD8+ T cells sorted from blood (inferred from file names), taken from a patient given nivolumab and ipilimumab in sequence. CDR3 bases: TGTGCCAGCAGCGCCGGAGACTATGGCTACACCTTC. Amino acids: CASSAGDYGYTF.